Sequencing of this T cell receptor (beta chain) was carried out in a study of blood T cell repertoires in COVID-19. Study details: PBMCs, B-cell-depleted T cells, or T cells were the source of the cDNA or gDNA that made up the material.

Sequencing used immunoSEQ multiplex PCR; TCRdb keeps in-frame clones, though not all of them. The table shows 360,000 or so clones, with around 90% occurring only once. A Seattle source enrolled patients during active infection and followed them longitudinally. The V end lost 6 bases, the J end lost 5 bases, and 10 bases lay between the germline ends. This CDR3 is built from 12 residues. From germline, CDR1 is MDHEN and CDR2 SYDVKM. In this sample, this clone turned up once. The receptor was isolated from a woman aged 55-75 years with COVID-19, enrolled during active disease. The sample comprised peripheral blood. The V and J genes are TRBV28 and TRBJ1-2, with no clear D. The CDR3, as DNA: TGTGCCAGCAGGAGGCAAACTTATGGCTACACCTTC. This encodes CASRRQTYGYTF.